A single sample is the source of the 14 T cell receptor beta chains below, sequenced in a study of blood T cell repertoires in COVID-19. Profiled with immunoSEQ multiplex PCR; TCRdb holds only in-frame clones, not every one. Of 300,000 or so clones in the sample, approximately 89% are singletons; the top ten hold 2.9%. Sequencing input: PBMCs or T cells enriched from blood (not recorded which). These receptors came from a woman aged 50 to 60 who had been exposed to COVID-19.

Here the CDR3 reads CASRRRVRDHNEQFF. CDR3 in DNA: TGTGCCAGCAGACGAAGGGTGAGGGATCACAATGAGCAGTTCTTC. The chain has TRBV6-5 and TRBJ2-1; TRBD2 is a possible D gene (5 bases). Trimming cost V 6 bases and J 5 bases, with 17 bases left between them. The CDR3 is made up of 15 amino acids. Germline loops: CDR1 MNHEY, CDR2 SVGAGI.

V is TRBV19 and J is TRBJ1-1; 10 bases map to TRBD1. The V gene's germline CDR1 is LNHDA and CDR2 SQIVND (reference sequence). V shed 5 bases, J shed 7 bases, and the junction held 7 bases outside the gene matches. There are 14 residues in the CDR3. The CDR3 coding sequence is TGTGCCAGTAGTTGGGACAGGGGTATGAATGAAGCTTTCTTT. It yields the protein CASSWDRGMNEAFF. Looking up the rest from reference TRBV19 and TRBJ1-1 gives the full variable domain: DGGITQSPKYLFRKEGQNVTLSCEQNLNHDAMYWYRQDPGQGLRLIYYSQIVNDFQKGDIAEGYSVSREKKESFPLTVTSAQKNPTAFYLCASSWDRGMNEAFFGQGTRLTVV.

V gene TRBV27 combines with J gene TRBJ2-3; D is unclear. CDR3 length equals 13 residues. The ends were cut back, 2 bases at V and 0 bases at J, with 3 bases in the middle. Germline values: CDR1 MNHEY, CDR2 SMNVEV (reference sequence). CDR3 coding DNA: TGTGCCAGCAGTTTACCTAGCACAGATACGCAGTATTTT. Amino acids: CASSLPSTDTQYF.

The chain carries TRBV4-1 and TRBJ1-4; tentatively, D is TRBD1 (6 bases). Germline assignment: CDR1 MGHRA and CDR2 YSYEKL. This CDR3 region has 16 residues. V lost 1 base, J lost 8 bases, and 17 bases lay in between. In DNA form, the CDR3 reads TGCGCCAGCAGCCAAGCCTCACAGGGCCTCGACGAAAAACTGTTTTTT. Its protein is CASSQASQGLDEKLFF.

The chain links TRBV7-8 to TRBJ2-7; the D gene is possibly TRBD1 (5 bases). Per germline, CDR1 SGHVS and CDR2 FQNEAQ. Trimming shortened V by 7 bases and J by 3 bases, and 19 bases separated the two germline ends. CDR3 length equals 15 residues. Here the CDR3 reads CASKKTATGVYEQYF. CDR3 nucleotides: TGTGCCAGCAAAAAGACAGCAACTGGTGTCTACGAGCAGTACTTC. The entire variable domain, with the rest obtained from reference TRBV7-8 and TRBJ2-7, is as follows: GAGVSQSPRYKVAKRGQDVALRCDPISGHVSLFWYQQALGQGPEFLTYFQNEAQLDKSGLPSDRFFAERPEGSVSTLKIQRTQQEDSAVYLCASKKTATGVYEQYFGPGTRLTVT.

The chain couples TRBV6-1 to TRBJ2-1; 8 bases match TRBD1. This CDR3 is 16 amino acids long. The germline gives CDR1 MNHNS, CDR2 SASEGT. V shed 3 bases, J shed 2 bases, and the junction held 6 bases outside the gene matches. CDR3 sequence (DNA): TGTGCCAGCAGTGACGAAACAGGGGGGACCTACAATGAGCAGTTCTTC. Translation: CASSDETGGTYNEQFF.

This chain joins TRBV6-5 and TRBJ1-1; tentatively, D is TRBD1 (6 bases). The V gene lost 6 bases and the J gene lost 4 bases, with 12 bases spanning the gap. Germline CDR1 MNHEY, CDR2 SVGAGI. There are 13 residues in the CDR3. Here the CDR3 reads CASRRQEATEAFF. The CDR3 DNA reads TGTGCCAGCAGACGACAGGAGGCCACTGAAGCTTTCTTT.

The chain joins TRBV2 to TRBJ1-6; D is uncertain. Germline V lookup: CDR1 SNHLY, CDR2 FYNNEI. The CDR3 runs to 14 residues. V was cut by 5 bases and J by 5 bases, with 10 bases left in between. The CDR3 DNA follows: TGTGCCAGCAGTTCACCGACAAATAATTCACCCCTCCACTTT. It codes for CASSSPTNNSPLHF.

This chain links TRBV28 with TRBJ1-3, with 7 bases fitting TRBD1. V shed 4 bases and J 2 bases; nucleotides not matched to a gene: 8. Germline lookup yields CDR1 MDHEN and CDR2 SYDVKM. The CDR3 spans 16 residues. The CDR3 coding sequence is TGTGCCAGCAGTTCCCTCGACAGGGCCCCTGGAAACACCATATATTTT. Protein: CASSSLDRAPGNTIYF.

This clone appeared once. The rearrangement links TRBV10-3 to TRBJ1-1; tentatively, D is TRBD1 (5 bases). CDR1 is ENHRY and CDR2 is SYGVKD in the germline V gene. The CDR3 extends over 14 amino acids. V lost 3 bases to trimming and J lost 3 bases, with 11 bases between them. CDR3 region: CAISESGVYTEAFF. The CDR3 DNA reads TGTGCCATCAGTGAATCGGGGGTTTACACTGAAGCTTTCTTT.

This clone was detected once. V gene TRBV24-1 combines with J gene TRBJ2-2, with a possible D match to TRBD2 (6 bases). V was pared by 5 bases and J by 6 bases, with 18 bases between. The CDR3 sequence is 16 residues long. Germline V lookup: CDR1 KGHDR, CDR2 SFDVKD. The CDR3 loop reads CATSAWDSPMAGELFF. CDR3 nucleotides: TGTGCCACCAGTGCCTGGGACTCCCCTATGGCCGGGGAGCTGTTTTTT.

The chain links TRBV6-5 to TRBJ1-1; D remains ambiguous. Germline CDR1 reads MNHEY; CDR2 reads SVGAGI. The CDR3 length is 13 residues. The V end was cut by 5 bases, the J end by 1 base, with 8 bases between. The CDR3 DNA is TGTGCCAGCAGTAAAACAACGAACACTGAAGCTTTCTTT. As protein: CASSKTTNTEAFF.

This chain uses TRBV4-1 with TRBJ1-3; TRBD1 matches at 7 bases. V shed 0 bases, J shed 4 bases, and the junction held 12 bases outside the gene matches. Germline values: CDR1 MGHRA, CDR2 YSYEKL. The CDR3 totals 18 residues. The CDR3: CASSQESIGRGPGNTIYF. The CDR3 nucleotides are TGCGCCAGCAGCCAAGAAAGCATCGGGAGGGGGCCAGGAAACACCATATATTTT.

This clone occurred once. The chain couples TRBV5-8 to TRBJ1-5; 8 nucleotides line up with TRBD1. The junction had 6 bases not matched to a gene; V was cut back by 0 bases and J by 4 bases. CDR3 size: 16 residues. Per the germline V gene, CDR1 is SGHTS and CDR2 is YDEGEE. DNA of the CDR3: TGTGCCAGCAGCTTGGTTGCGACAGGGGCTAATCAGCCCCAGCATTTT. Amino acid sequence: CASSLVATGANQPQHF.